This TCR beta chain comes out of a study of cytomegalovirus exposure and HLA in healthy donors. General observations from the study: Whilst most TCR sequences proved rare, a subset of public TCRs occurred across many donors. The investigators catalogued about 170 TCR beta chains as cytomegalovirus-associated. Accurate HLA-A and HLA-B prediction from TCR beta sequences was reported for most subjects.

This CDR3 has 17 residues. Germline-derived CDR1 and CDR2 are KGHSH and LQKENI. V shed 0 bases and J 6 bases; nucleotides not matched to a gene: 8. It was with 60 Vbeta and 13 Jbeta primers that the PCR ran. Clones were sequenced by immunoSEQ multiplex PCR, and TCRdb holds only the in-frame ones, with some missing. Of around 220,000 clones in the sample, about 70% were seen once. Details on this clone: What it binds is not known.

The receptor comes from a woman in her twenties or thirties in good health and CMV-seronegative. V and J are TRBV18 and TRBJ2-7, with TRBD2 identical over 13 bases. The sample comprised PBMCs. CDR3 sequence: CASSPPTSGGTRSEQYF. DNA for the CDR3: TGTGCCAGCTCACCACCGACTAGCGGGGGGACAAGGAGCGAGCAGTACTTC.